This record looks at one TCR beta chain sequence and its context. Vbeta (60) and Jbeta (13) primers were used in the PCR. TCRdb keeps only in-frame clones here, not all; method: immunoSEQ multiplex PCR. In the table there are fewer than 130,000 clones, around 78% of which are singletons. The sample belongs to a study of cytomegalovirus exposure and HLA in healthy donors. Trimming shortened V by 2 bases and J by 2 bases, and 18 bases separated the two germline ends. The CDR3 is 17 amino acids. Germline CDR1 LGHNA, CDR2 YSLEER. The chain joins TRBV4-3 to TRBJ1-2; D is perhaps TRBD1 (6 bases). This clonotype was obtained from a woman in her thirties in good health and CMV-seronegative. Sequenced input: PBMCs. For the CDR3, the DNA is TGCGCCAGCAGCCAAACTATCACCAGTGGGGGCAACTATGGCTACACCTTC. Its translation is CASSQTITSGGNYGYTF.